These 24 T cell receptor beta chains originate from one sample sequenced in a study of T-cell reconstitution after alpha-beta-depleted transplantation in children. A library of TCRbeta sequences, prepared with unique molecular identifiers, was generated. One entry per CDR3 protein results from TCRdb running MiXCR on the PCR reads. The sample includes 700,000 to 950,000 distinct CDR3 sequences, about 16% of them seen just once. The specimen was PBMCs, mostly from graft donor cells, collected 360 days after TCRalphabeta/CD19-depleted stem cell transplant. These receptors were collected from a male patient aged 10 to 17 who had a stem cell transplant for acute lymphoblastic leukemia, so the T cells may come from the graft donor.

The sample holds many counts of this clonotype. V usage is TRBV29-1 and J usage is TRBJ2-1; tentative D call: TRBD2 (5 bases). The CDR3 has 13 residues. The V end lost 7 bases, the J end lost 6 bases, and 16 bases lay between the germline ends. In germline, CDR1 is SQVTM, CDR2 ANQGSEA. The CDR3: CSARTRNFNEQFF. CDR3 in DNA: TGCAGCGCCAGGACTCGAAATTTCAATGAGCAGTTCTTC.

V and J are TRBV27 and TRBJ2-7, with D tentatively TRBD1 (5 bases). The CDR3 contains 14 residues. Trimming stripped 0 bases from V and 3 bases from J, with 9 bases between. Per the germline V gene, CDR1 is MNHEY and CDR2 is SMNVEV (reference sequence). Here the CDR3 reads CASSLSGAGYEQYF. The CDR3 bases are TGTGCCAGCAGTTTATCAGGGGCAGGCTACGAGCAGTACTTC.

The chain combines TRBV20-1 with TRBJ1-5; 7 nucleotides match TRBD1. Germline-derived CDR1 and CDR2 are DFQATT and SNEGSKA (reference sequence). V trimming: 2 bases; J trimming: 1 base; junction bases outside the gene matches: 2. There are 14 residues in the CDR3. The CDR3 sequence is CSARRGRSNQPQHF. In DNA, the CDR3 is TGCAGTGCTAGAAGGGGGCGGAGCAATCAGCCCCAGCATTTT.

This clonotype was counted between two and nine times. The chain employs TRBV18 and TRBJ2-7; D assignment may be TRBD1 or TRBD2 (5 bases each). Per germline, CDR1 KGHSH and CDR2 LQKENI. Trimming pared 3 bases from V and 3 bases from J, leaving 18 bases between. The CDR3 extends over 16 amino acids. The CDR3 DNA follows: TGTGCCAGCTCACCTCCTCTCGGGACCGGATTCTACGAGCAGTACTTC. Translated, it gives CASSPPLGTGFYEQYF.

This clonotype has a handful of counts. The rearrangement uses TRBV12-3 or TRBV12-4 and TRBJ2-1; maybe TRBD2 (6 bases). The CDR3 covers 16 residues. V lost 5 bases and J 0 bases, leaving 14 bases between the germline ends. CDR3 DNA sequence: TGTGCCAGCAGTCATCTTAGCGGCAGCTCCTACAATGAGCAGTTCTTC. Its protein is CASSHLSGSSYNEQFF.

This clonotype came up once. V and J are TRBV2 and TRBJ1-1; D remains ambiguous. CDR1 is SNHLY and CDR2 is FYNNEI in the germline V gene. The CDR3 runs 14 residues. The V end was cut by 8 bases, the J end by 10 bases, with 23 bases between. The CDR3 sequence: CASLGMPGPLGAFF. For the CDR3, the DNA is TGTGCCAGCCTAGGCATGCCAGGTCCCCTGGGAGCTTTCTTT.

The chain joins TRBV6-5 to TRBJ2-2, with TRBD2 matching 13 bases. J was trimmed by 3 bases and V by 0 bases; bases with no gene match: 4. Per the germline V gene, CDR1 is MNHEY and CDR2 is SVGAGI. The length of the CDR3 is 18 residues. In DNA form, the CDR3 reads TGTGCCAGCAGTTACTCGAGGGGACTAGCGGGACACACCGGGGAGCTGTTTTTT. This codes for CASSYSRGLAGHTGELFF.

V gene TRBV12-3 or TRBV12-4 combines with J gene TRBJ1-5; the D gene is possibly TRBD1 (5 bases). This CDR3 has 16 residues. V was cut by 3 bases and J by 2 bases, with 14 bases left in between. DNA for the CDR3: TGTGCCAGCAGTTTCGGGGGGAGGGGAGGCAATCAGCCCCAGCATTTT. This gives the protein CASSFGGRGGNQPQHF.

This clonotype has more than one count but fewer than ten. The genes are TRBV12-3 or TRBV12-4 and TRBJ2-7; TRBD2 aligns across 7 bases. V was clipped by 8 bases and J by 3 bases; unmatched bases: 7. The CDR3 extends over 13 amino acids. The CDR3, as DNA: TGTGCCAGCGGGACGGGAGGAAACTACGAGCAGTACTTC. It yields the protein CASGTGGNYEQYF.

This clonotype showed up just a few times. This rearrangement joins TRBV10-3 to TRBJ2-7, with D hard to call. CDR3 length equals 12 residues. In germline, CDR1 is ENHRY, CDR2 SYGVKD. V was pared by 5 bases and J by 4 bases, with 9 bases between. The CDR3 loop reads CAISRDEYEQYF. The CDR3 DNA follows: TGTGCCATCAGTAGGGATGAGTACGAGCAGTACTTC.

V is TRBV15 and J is TRBJ2-1, with 9 bases matching TRBD2. Trimming removed 1 base from V and 3 bases from J; junction bases left unmatched: 1. The CDR3 sequence is 15 residues long. Germline loops: CDR1 LNHNV, CDR2 YYDKDF (reference sequence). The CDR3 region has the DNA TGTGCCACCAGCAGAGGTAGCGGGAGCTACAATGAGCAGTTCTTC. It codes for CATSRGSGSYNEQFF.

This chain links TRBV5-1 with TRBJ2-3, with 9 bases aligning to TRBD1. V lost 4 bases and J lost 1; bases outside the gene matches: 10. The length of the CDR3 is 17 residues. CDR1 and CDR2 from the germline V gene are SGHRS and YFSETQ. CDR3: CASSQGQGGVGTDTQYF. In DNA, the CDR3 is TGCGCCAGCAGCCAGGGACAGGGCGGTGTCGGCACAGATACGCAGTATTTT.

The V gene is TRBV6-5, the J gene TRBJ2-1; D may be TRBD2 (6 bases). In germline, CDR1 is MNHEY, CDR2 SVGAGI. Trimming cost V 4 bases and J 2 bases, with 15 bases left between them. This CDR3 region has 16 residues. The CDR3 DNA reads as TGTGCCAGCAGTTGGGGGGACGGGAGCCCCTACAATGAGCAGTTCTTC. Protein product: CASSWGDGSPYNEQFF.

This clonotype was counted between two and nine times. The V and J genes are TRBV4-2 and TRBJ2-6, with D possibly matching TRBD1 (7 bases). Trimming removed 2 bases from V and 0 bases from J, with 14 bases in between. Germline V gives CDR1 LGHNA, CDR2 YNFKEQ. The CDR3 is made up of 18 amino acids. The CDR3 nucleotides are TGTGCCAGCAGCCAAACCGCGGGACAGCTCTCTGGGGCCAACGTCCTGACTTTC. It translates to CASSQTAGQLSGANVLTF.

This chain connects TRBV29-1 to TRBJ2-3; 7 bases line up with TRBD1. This CDR3 is 17 amino acids long. V gave up 1 base and J gave up 0 bases; unmatched junction bases: 10. From germline, CDR1 is SQVTM and CDR2 ANQGSEA. CDR3 nucleotide sequence: TGCAGCGTTGAAGGACAGGGCCCGATTACTAGCACAGATACGCAGTATTTT. Its protein product is CSVEGQGPITSTDTQYF.

The chain carries TRBV29-1 and TRBJ1-1, with D possibly being TRBD1 (6 bases). Per germline, CDR1 SQVTM and CDR2 ANQGSEA. V lost 4 bases to trimming and J lost 2 bases, with 11 bases between them. The length of the CDR3 is 13 residues. CDR3: CSVGRGVNTEAFF. The CDR3 DNA is TGCAGCGTTGGGAGGGGGGTTAACACTGAAGCTTTCTTT.

The CDR3 sequence: CAISEGNTEAFF. As DNA, the CDR3 is TGTGCCATCAGTGAGGGGAACACTGAAGCTTTCTTT. This chain links TRBV10-3 with TRBJ1-1, with D unresolved. The CDR3 spans 12 residues. Per germline, CDR1 ENHRY and CDR2 SYGVKD. The V gene lost 2 bases and the J gene lost 1 base, with 2 bases spanning the gap.

The rearrangement joins TRBV7-9 to TRBJ1-5, with D maybe TRBD1 (6 bases). The CDR3 loop spans 16 amino acids. Trimming removed 3 bases from V and 6 bases from J, with 18 bases in between. Per germline, CDR1 SEHNR and CDR2 FQNEAQ (reference sequence). The CDR3 region is CASSFPRQEVSQPQHF. The CDR3 nucleotides read TGTGCCAGCAGCTTCCCTCGACAGGAAGTGAGTCAGCCCCAGCATTTT.

This clonotype was counted ten times or more. The J gene is TRBJ2-7, the V gene TRBV12-3 or TRBV12-4; tentatively, D is TRBD2 (5 bases). The CDR3 is 14 amino acids. The ends were cut back, 8 bases at V and 2 bases at J, with 16 bases in the middle. The CDR3 nucleotides are TGTGCCAGCTCTTTCGGAGAGGGCACCTACGAGCAGTACTTC. This codes for CASSFGEGTYEQYF.

The rearrangement links TRBV20-1 to TRBJ1-3, with D uncertain. Deletions cut 6 bases from V and 2 bases from J, with 11 bases between. Germline CDR1 DFQATT, CDR2 SNEGSKA (reference sequence). The CDR3 has 13 amino acids. CDR3 amino acids: CSAPAPAGNTIYF. CDR3 nucleotides: TGCAGTGCCCCGGCCCCAGCTGGAAACACCATATATTTT.

This clonotype was counted between two and nine times. V gene TRBV29-1 combines with J gene TRBJ2-7, with D maybe TRBD2 (7 bases). CDR1 SQVTM and CDR2 ANQGSEA come from the germline V gene. The V end lost 4 bases, the J end lost 0 bases, and 16 bases lay between the germline ends. The CDR3 runs to 15 residues. CDR3 in DNA: TGCAGCGTTGCCAAGCGGGACAAGTCCTCCTACGAGCAGTACTTC. Its protein is CSVAKRDKSSYEQYF.

This clonotype was counted a few times. For the CDR3, the DNA is TGTGCCACCAGTGATCCTCTGGGCAATGAGCAGTTCTTC. This codes for CATSDPLGNEQFF. The chain employs TRBV24-1 and TRBJ2-1, with D unresolved. The CDR3 loop spans 13 amino acids. Trimming took 3 bases from V and 6 from J, leaving 8 bases between them. The germline gives CDR1 KGHDR, CDR2 SFDVKD.

The sample holds a few counts of this clonotype. The J gene is TRBJ2-5, the V gene TRBV7-6; 7 bases match TRBD2. The germline CDR1 and CDR2 sequences are SGHVS and FNYEAQ. The CDR3 totals 15 residues. Unmatched junction bases numbered 10, after V lost 2 bases and J lost 7 bases. The CDR3 here is CASSLRGLPGATQYF. CDR3 DNA sequence: TGTGCCAGCAGCTTACGGGGACTACCTGGAGCGACCCAGTACTTC.

In this sample, this clonotype turned up many times. V gene TRBV5-1 combines with J gene TRBJ2-1; the match to TRBD1 covers 7 bases. Per germline, CDR1 SGHRS and CDR2 YFSETQ. With 8 bases clipped from V and 6 bases from J, the junction kept 17 bases outside the gene matches. The CDR3 runs to 16 residues. The CDR3 loop reads CASSKGAGIGLNEQFF. CDR3 DNA: TGCGCCAGTTCGAAGGGGGCGGGTATAGGGCTCAATGAGCAGTTCTTC.